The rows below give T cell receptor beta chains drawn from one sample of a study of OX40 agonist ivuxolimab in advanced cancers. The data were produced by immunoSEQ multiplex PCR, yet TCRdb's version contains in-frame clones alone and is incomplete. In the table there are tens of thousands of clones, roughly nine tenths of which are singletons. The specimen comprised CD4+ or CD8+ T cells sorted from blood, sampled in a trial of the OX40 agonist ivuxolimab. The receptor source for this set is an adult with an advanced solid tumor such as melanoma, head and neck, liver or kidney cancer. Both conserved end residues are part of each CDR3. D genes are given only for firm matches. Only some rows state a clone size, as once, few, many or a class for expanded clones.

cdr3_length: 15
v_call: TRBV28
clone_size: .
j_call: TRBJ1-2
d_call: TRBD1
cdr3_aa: CASSSTGGGYYGYTF
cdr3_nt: TGTGCCAGCAGTTCGACAGGGGGCGGGTACTATGGCTACACCTTC

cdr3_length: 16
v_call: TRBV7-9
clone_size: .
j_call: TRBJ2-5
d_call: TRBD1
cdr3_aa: CASSSYRTGTQETQYF
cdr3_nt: TGTGCCAGCAGCTCATACCGGACAGGGACCCAAGAGACCCAGTACTTC

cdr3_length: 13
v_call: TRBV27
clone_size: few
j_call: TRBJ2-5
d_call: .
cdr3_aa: CASRPYSQETQYF
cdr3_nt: TGTGCCAGCCGTCCGTATTCACAAGAGACCCAGTACTTC

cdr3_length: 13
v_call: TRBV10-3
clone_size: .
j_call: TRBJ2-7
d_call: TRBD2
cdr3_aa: CASRPLAGYEQYF
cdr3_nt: TGTGCCTCACGCCCGCTAGCGGGCTACGAGCAGTACTTC

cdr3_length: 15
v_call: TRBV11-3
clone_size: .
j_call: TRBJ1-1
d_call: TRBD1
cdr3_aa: CASSREEQGAIEAFF
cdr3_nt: TGTGCCAGCAGCCGGGAAGAGCAGGGGGCAATTGAAGCTTTCTTT

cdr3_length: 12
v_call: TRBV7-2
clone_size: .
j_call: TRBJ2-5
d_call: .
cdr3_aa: CASIFEGWTQYF
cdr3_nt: TGTGCCAGCATCTTTGAGGGCTGGACCCAGTACTTC

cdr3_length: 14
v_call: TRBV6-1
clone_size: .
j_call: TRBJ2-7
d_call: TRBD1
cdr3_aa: CASRSGTDGTSRVF
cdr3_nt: TGTGCCAGCCGATCCGGGACAGACGGGACCAGCCGAGTCTTC

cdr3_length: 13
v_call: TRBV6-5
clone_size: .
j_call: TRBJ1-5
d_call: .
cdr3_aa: CASSYGEWQPQHF
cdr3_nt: TGTGCCAGCAGTTACGGGGAATGGCAGCCCCAGCATTTT

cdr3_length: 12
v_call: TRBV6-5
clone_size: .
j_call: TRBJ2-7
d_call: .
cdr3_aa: CASSYRGYEQYF
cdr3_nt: TGTGCCAGCAGTTATCGCGGCTACGAGCAGTACTTC

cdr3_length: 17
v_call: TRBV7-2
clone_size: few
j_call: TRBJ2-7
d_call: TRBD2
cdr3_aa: CASSLRATGTSGYEQYF
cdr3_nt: TGTGCCAGCAGCTTACGAGCGACTGGGACTAGCGGCTACGAGCAGTACTTC

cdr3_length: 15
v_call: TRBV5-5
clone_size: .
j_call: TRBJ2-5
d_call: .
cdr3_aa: CASCPPGTTSETQYF
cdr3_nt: TGTGCCAGCTGCCCTCCTGGGACGACGTCGGAGACCCAGTACTTC

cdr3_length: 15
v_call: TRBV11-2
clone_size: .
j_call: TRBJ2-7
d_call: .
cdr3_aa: CASSLFGTNSYEQYF
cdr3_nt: TGTGCCAGCAGCTTATTCGGGACAAACTCCTACGAGCAGTACTTC

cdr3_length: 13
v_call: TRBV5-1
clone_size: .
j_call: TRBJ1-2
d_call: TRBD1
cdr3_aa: CASNQGGVYGYTF
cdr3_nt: TGCGCCAGCAACCAGGGGGGTGTCTATGGCTACACCTTC

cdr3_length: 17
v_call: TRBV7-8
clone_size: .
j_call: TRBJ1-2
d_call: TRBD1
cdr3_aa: CASSLARGGQGRNGYTF
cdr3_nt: TGTGCCAGCAGCTTAGCGCGGGGGGGACAGGGAAGGAATGGCTACACCTTC

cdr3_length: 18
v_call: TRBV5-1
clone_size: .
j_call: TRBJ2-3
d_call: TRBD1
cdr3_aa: CASSYPGQGIGSTDTQYF
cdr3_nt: TGCGCCAGCAGCTACCCGGGACAGGGGATAGGGAGCACAGATACGCAGTATTTT

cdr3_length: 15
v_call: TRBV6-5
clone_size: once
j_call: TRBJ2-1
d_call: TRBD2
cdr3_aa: CASSYSGRGYNEQFF
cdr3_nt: TGTGCCAGCAGTTACAGCGGGAGAGGCTACAATGAGCAGTTCTTC

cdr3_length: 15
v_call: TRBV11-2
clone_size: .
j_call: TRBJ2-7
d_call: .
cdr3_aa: CASSLAPRSSYEQYF
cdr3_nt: TGTGCCAGCAGCTTAGCTCCAAGGAGCTCCTACGAGCAGTACTTC

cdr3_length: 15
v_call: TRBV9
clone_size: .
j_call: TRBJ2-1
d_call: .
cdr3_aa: CASSVWSGADNEQFF
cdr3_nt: TGTGCCAGCAGCGTATGGTCAGGGGCGGACAATGAGCAGTTCTTC

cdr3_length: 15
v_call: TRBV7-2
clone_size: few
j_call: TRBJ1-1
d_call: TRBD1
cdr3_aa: CASSAGTGVRTEAFF
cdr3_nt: TGTGCCAGCAGTGCCGGGACAGGGGTTCGGACTGAAGCTTTCTTT

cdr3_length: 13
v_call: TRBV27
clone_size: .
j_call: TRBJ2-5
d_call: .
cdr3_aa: CASSFRGAETQYF
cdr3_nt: TGTGCCAGCAGTTTTCGTGGGGCTGAGACCCAGTACTTC

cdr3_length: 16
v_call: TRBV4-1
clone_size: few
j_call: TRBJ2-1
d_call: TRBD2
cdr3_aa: CASRPTLAGARNEQFF
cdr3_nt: TGCGCCAGCAGGCCCACCCTAGCGGGAGCTCGCAATGAGCAGTTCTTC

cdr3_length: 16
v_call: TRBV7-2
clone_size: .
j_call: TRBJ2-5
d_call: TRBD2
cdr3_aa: CASSLRVAGVPETQYF
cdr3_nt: TGTGCCAGCAGCTTAAGGGTAGCGGGAGTTCCAGAGACCCAGTACTTC

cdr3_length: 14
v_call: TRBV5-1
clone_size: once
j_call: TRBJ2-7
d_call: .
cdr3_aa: CASSLPDSLGEQYF
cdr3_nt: TGCGCCAGCAGCTTGCCGGACAGCCTCGGGGAGCAGTACTTC

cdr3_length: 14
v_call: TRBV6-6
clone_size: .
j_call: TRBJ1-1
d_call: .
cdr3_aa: CASSYLVANTEAFF
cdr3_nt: TGTGCCAGCAGTTACCTGGTCGCCAACACTGAAGCTTTCTTT

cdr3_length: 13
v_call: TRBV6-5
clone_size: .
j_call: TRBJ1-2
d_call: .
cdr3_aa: CASSYSQDYGYTF
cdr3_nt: TGTGCCAGCAGTTACTCGCAAGACTATGGCTACACCTTC

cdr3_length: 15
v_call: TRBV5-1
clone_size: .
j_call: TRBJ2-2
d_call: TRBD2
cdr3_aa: CASSYGTSGTGELFF
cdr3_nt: TGCGCCAGCAGCTATGGGACTAGCGGGACCGGGGAGCTGTTTTTT

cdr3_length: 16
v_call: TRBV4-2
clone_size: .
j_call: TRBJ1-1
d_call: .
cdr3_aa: CASSQESLGGNTEAFF
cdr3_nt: TGTGCCAGCAGCCAAGAATCCTTGGGCGGGAACACTGAAGCTTTCTTT

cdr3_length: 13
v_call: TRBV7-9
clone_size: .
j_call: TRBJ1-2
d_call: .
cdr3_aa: CASSLSQGYGYTF
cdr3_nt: TGTGCCAGCAGCTTATCCCAGGGCTATGGCTACACCTTC

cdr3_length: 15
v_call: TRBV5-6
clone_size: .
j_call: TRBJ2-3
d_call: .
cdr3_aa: CASRLGRDGTDTQYF
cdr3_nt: TGTGCCAGCAGACTGGGGCGGGACGGTACAGATACGCAGTATTTT

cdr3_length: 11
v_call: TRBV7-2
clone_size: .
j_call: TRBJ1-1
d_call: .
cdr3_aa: CASSSSTEAFF
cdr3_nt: TGTGCCAGCAGCTCGAGCACTGAAGCTTTCTTT

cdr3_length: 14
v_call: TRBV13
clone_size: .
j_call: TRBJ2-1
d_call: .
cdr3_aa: CASSLGGRGNEQFF
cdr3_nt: TGTGCCAGCAGCTTAGGTGGCCGGGGCAATGAGCAGTTCTTC

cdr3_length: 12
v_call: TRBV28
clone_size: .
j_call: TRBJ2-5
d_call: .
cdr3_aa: CASSSSRETQYF
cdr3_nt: TGTGCCAGCAGCTCCTCAAGGGAGACCCAGTACTTC

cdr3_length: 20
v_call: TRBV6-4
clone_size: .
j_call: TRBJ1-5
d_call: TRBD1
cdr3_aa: CASSDGQGGRVGYSNQPQHF
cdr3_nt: TGTGCCAGCAGTGACGGACAGGGTGGGAGAGTGGGTTATAGCAATCAGCCCCAGCATTTT

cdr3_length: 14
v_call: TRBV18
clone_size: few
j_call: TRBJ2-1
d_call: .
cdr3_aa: CASSPPGSYNEQFF
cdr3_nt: TGTGCCAGCTCACCCCCAGGCTCCTACAATGAGCAGTTCTTC

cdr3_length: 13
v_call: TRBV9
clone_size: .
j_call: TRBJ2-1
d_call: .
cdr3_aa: CASSEGDYNEQFF
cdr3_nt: TGTGCCAGCAGCGAGGGGGACTACAATGAGCAGTTCTTC

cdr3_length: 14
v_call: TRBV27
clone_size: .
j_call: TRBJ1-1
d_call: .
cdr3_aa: CASSLWAVNTEAFF
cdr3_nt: TGTGCCAGCAGTTTATGGGCGGTTAACACTGAAGCTTTCTTT

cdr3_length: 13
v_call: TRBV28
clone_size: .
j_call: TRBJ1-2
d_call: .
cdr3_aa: CASTLYAGNGYTF
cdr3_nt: TGTGCCAGCACCCTTTATGCAGGGAATGGCTACACCTTC

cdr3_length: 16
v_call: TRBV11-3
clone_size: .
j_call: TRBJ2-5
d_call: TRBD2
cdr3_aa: CASSPPPWEGSETQYF
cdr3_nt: TGTGCCAGCAGCCCCCCTCCCTGGGAGGGCTCAGAGACCCAGTACTTC

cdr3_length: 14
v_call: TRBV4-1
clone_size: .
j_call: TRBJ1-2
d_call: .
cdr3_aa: CASSHTGTNYGYTF
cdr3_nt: TGCGCCAGCAGCCATACGGGGACAAACTATGGCTACACCTTC

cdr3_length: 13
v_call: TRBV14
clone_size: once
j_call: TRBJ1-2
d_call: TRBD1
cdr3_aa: CASSPRTGDGYTF
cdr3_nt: TGTGCCAGCAGCCCCCGGACAGGGGACGGCTACACCTTC

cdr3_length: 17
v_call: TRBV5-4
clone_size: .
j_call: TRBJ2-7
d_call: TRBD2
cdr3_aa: CASSRGLREGLWGEQYF
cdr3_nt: TGTGCCAGCAGCCGCGGTTTGCGGGAGGGTCTTTGGGGTGAGCAGTACTTC

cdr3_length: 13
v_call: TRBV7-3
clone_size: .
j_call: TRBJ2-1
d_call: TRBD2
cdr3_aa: CASTPGGHNEQFF
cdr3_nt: TGTGCCAGCACCCCGGGGGGGCACAATGAGCAGTTCTTC

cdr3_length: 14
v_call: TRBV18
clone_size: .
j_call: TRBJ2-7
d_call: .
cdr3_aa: CASSPGQTSYEQYF
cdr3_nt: TGTGCCAGCTCACCCGGGCAGACTTCCTACGAGCAGTACTTC

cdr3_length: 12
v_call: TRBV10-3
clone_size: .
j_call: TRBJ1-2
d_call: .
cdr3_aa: CAISGTAGGYTF
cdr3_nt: TGTGCCATCAGTGGGACAGCGGGTGGCTACACCTTC

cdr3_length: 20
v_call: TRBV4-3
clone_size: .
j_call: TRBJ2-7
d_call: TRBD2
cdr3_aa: CASSQASFGGTSGSAYEQYF
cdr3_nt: TGCGCCAGCAGCCAGGCCTCGTTCGGCGGGACTAGCGGGAGCGCCTACGAGCAGTACTTC

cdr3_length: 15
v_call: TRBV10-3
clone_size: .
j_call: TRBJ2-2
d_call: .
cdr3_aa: CAISESGGIAGELFF
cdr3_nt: TGTGCCATCAGTGAGTCTGGGGGCATCGCCGGGGAGCTGTTTTTT

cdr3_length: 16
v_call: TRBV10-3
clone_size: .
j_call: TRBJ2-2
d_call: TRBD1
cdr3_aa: CAIADRDSLNTGELFF
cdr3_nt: TGTGCCATCGCTGACCGGGACAGCCTTAACACCGGGGAGCTGTTTTTT

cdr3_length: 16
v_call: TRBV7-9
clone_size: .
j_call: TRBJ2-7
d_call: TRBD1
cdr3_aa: CASSPQRTGGRNEQYF
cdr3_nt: TGTGCCAGCAGCCCCCAGAGGACAGGGGGCCGGAACGAGCAGTACTTC

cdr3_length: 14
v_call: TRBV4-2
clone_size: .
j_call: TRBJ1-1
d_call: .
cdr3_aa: CASSQGQVNTEAFF
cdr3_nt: TGTGCCAGCAGCCAAGGACAGGTGAACACTGAAGCTTTCTTT

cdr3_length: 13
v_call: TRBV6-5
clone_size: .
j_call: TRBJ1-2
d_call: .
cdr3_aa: CASSQDLGYGYTF
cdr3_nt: TGTGCCAGCAGTCAGGACCTTGGCTATGGCTACACCTTC